This entry concerns a single T cell receptor (beta chain). The data were taken from a study of blood T cell repertoires in COVID-19. Libraries were prepared by immunoSEQ multiplex PCR; TCRdb keeps only in-frame clonotypes and omits some of them. The sample has hundreds of thousands of clones, 75% to 90% seen once; the top ten hold approximately 0.3%. The V and J ends lost 0 bases and 2 bases respectively, with 9 bases between them. The CDR3 runs 15 residues. The germline V gene encodes CDR1 SGHNT and CDR2 YYREEE (reference sequence). This chain links TRBV5-4 with TRBJ2-1; D call uncertain. Sequenced material: peripheral blood. This TCR was sampled from a woman younger than 35 with acute or convalescent COVID-19. Here the CDR3 DNA reads TGTGCCAGCAGCTTGGGGGTAGCTCCCTACAATGAGCAGTTCTTC. Its translation: CASSLGVAPYNEQFF.